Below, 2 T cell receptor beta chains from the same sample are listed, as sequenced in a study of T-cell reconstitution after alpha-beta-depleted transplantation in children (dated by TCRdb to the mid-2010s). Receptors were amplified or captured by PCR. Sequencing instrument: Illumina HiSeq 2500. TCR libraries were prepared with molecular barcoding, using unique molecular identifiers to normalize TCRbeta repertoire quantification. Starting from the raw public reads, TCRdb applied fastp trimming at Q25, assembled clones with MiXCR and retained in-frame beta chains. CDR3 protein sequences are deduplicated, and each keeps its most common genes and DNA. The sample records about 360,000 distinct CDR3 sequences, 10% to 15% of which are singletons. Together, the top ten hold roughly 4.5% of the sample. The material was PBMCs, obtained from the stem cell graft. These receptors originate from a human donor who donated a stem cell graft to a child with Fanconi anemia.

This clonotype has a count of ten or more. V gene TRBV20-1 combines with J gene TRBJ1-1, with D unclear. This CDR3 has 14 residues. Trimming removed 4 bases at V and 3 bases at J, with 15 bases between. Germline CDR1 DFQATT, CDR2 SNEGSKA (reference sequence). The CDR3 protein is CSAISGLLDTEAFF. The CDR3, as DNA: TGCAGTGCTATCAGTGGCCTTTTGGACACTGAAGCTTTCTTT.

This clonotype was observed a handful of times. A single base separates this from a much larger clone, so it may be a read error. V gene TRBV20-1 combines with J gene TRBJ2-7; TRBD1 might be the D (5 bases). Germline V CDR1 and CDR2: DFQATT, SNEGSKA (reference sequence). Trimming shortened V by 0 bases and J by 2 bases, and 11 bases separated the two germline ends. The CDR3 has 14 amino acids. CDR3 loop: CSARDLGVTYEQYF. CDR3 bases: TGCAGTGCTAGAGATCTAGGGGTGACCTACGAGCAGTACTTC.